The rows below give T cell receptor beta chains drawn from one sample of a study of T-cell reconstitution after alpha-beta-depleted transplantation in children. TCRdb recomputed calls from the PCR reads with MiXCR, one row per CDR3 protein. The sample contains almost 500,000 distinct CDR3 sequences, 10% to 13% of which appear only once. The specimen was PBMCs, collected before TCRalphabeta/CD19-depleted stem cell transplant. These receptor sequences come from a child younger than 10 with inherited bone marrow failure, due to receive a stem cell transplant. CDR3s leave out the opening cysteine and the closing phenylalanine or tryptophan.

TRBV19	TRBJ2-7	ATFGGDTYEQY
TRBV5-6	TRBJ2-1	ASSLTSGRATRNNEQF
TRBV20-1	TRBJ2-7	SASGRSYEQY
TRBV6-1	TRBJ1-2	ASRGVRASNYGYT
TRBV15	TRBJ2-7	ATSRDTRGAYEQY
TRBV20-1	TRBJ1-4	SASRGDNDEKLF
TRBV12-3/TRBV12-4	TRBJ2-5	ASSYGIAGGQETQY
TRBV5-1	TRBJ2-1	ASSPLAGRGCEQF
TRBV4-1	TRBJ1-5	ASNQERANQPQH
TRBV7-9	TRBJ1-2	ASSGPGQGPPFYT
TRBV12-3/TRBV12-4	TRBJ2-1	ASSSRDSRLLYNEQF
TRBV5-6	TRBJ2-3	ASSFYSADTQY
TRBV5-1	TRBJ2-2	ASSSSGNTGELF
TRBV7-9	TRBJ2-7	ASSLVPLAGGYEQY
TRBV28	TRBJ2-3	ADLKQGEDTQY
TRBV7-9	TRBJ1-1	ASSLGKVEAF
TRBV6-1	TRBJ2-5	ASKIQGYQETQY
TRBV5-1	TRBJ2-1	ASSPRLADNNEQF
TRBV7-8	TRBJ1-2	ASSLLAGGGDGYT
TRBV18	TRBJ2-7	ASSPPPGYEQY
TRBV15	TRBJ2-2	ATSSQGGLDGELF
TRBV12-3/TRBV12-4	TRBJ2-3	ASSPGLGSDTQY
TRBV20-1	TRBJ2-7	SARDFETLAGEQY
TRBV7-8	TRBJ2-6	ASSLAPGLAGVGANVLT
TRBV3-1	TRBJ2-1	ASSPGLVIHNEQF
TRBV28	TRBJ2-7	ASSLVVSLGAEQY
TRBV7-2	TRBJ2-7	ASSLALGLAGETYEQY
TRBV28	TRBJ1-5	ASSPHILNQPQH
TRBV4-3	TRBJ2-1	ASSSRPGVEQF
TRBV3-1	TRBJ2-7	ASSPLVGVRHEQY
TRBV27	TRBJ1-5	ASSPGPFGNQPQH
TRBV28	TRBJ2-4	ASSAWTVAKNIQY
TRBV11-1	TRBJ2-2	ASSYPQDSLNSNTGELF
TRBV28	TRBJ2-5	ANHRIPQETQY
TRBV5-5	TRBJ2-2	ASSPRTSGTAGELF
TRBV4-3	TRBJ2-3	ASSQVTGAQY
TRBV20-1	TRBJ2-7	SAYGLADYEQY
TRBV4-1	TRBJ1-4	ASSPGGGGEKLF
TRBV19	TRBJ2-3	ASSMLPSVQY